Listed here are 27 T cell receptor beta chains from one sample, sequenced in a study of identical twins. A single record per CDR3 protein comes from TCRdb applying MiXCR to the 5' RACE reads. The repertoire holds 1.5 million to 2 million distinct CDR3 sequences, with around 33% as singletons. Material for sequencing was cord blood. Every receptor here comes from a newborn girl in good health.

This chain joins TRBV5-1 and TRBJ2-1, with D uncertain. Trimming removed 8 bases at V and 4 bases at J, with 13 bases between. The CDR3 sequence is 13 residues long. Germline CDR1 and CDR2: SGHRS and YFSETQ. The CDR3 sequence: CARTLVEYNEQFF. CDR3 bases: TGCGCCAGGACCCTAGTGGAATACAATGAGCAGTTCTTC.

This clonotype was seen a handful of times. This rearrangement joins TRBV27 to TRBJ1-5, with D tentatively TRBD1 (5 bases). CDR1 and CDR2 (germline): MNHEY, SMNVEV (reference sequence). V was cut by 6 bases and J by 5 bases, with 11 bases left in between. This CDR3 has 13 residues. DNA of the CDR3: TGTGCCAGCAGGGGGGAGCTCTATCAGCCCCAGCATTTT. Its protein is CASRGELYQPQHF.

The CDR3 DNA is TGCAGTGCCCCCCCCACAGATACGCAGTATTTT. This sequence encodes CSAPPTDTQYF. The chain couples TRBV20-1 to TRBJ2-3; D not certain. Trimming took 6 bases from V and 2 from J, leaving 6 bases between them. The CDR3 runs to 11 residues. Germline values: CDR1 DFQATT, CDR2 SNEGSKA (reference sequence).

The chain joins TRBV21-1 to TRBJ2-3; TRBD2, the D gene given by the table, was not confirmed from the DNA. TRBV21-1 is shown as a pseudogene. This CDR3 comprises 15 residues. CDR3 in amino acids: CASSYSGRCTDTQYF. DNA for the CDR3: TGTGCCAGCAGCTATAGCGGGAGGTGCACAGATACGCAGTATTTT.

This clonotype was counted ten times or more. CDR3 sequence: CASSPGLAQDTQYF. The CDR3 nucleotides read TGTGCCAGCAGCCCGGGACTAGCGCAAGATACGCAGTATTTT. The V call is TRBV7-9, the J call TRBJ2-3; 10 nucleotides align to TRBD2. Germline assignment: CDR1 SEHNR and CDR2 FQNEAQ (reference sequence). CDR3 length: 14 amino acids. Trimming at V came to 5 bases and at J to 5 bases, leaving 4 bases not matched to a gene.

This clonotype was recorded a few times. The chain is built from TRBV29-1 and TRBJ1-4; a possible D gene is TRBD1 (5 bases). Germline V lookup: CDR1 SQVTM, CDR2 ANQGSEA. V was cut by 3 bases and J by 8 bases, with 13 bases left in between. The CDR3 totals 13 residues. The CDR3 spells CSVETVFREKLFF. The CDR3 bases are TGCAGCGTTGAGACAGTTTTTCGGGAAAAACTGTTTTTT.

In this sample, this clonotype turned up many times. The chain combines TRBV5-1 with TRBJ2-1; 7 nucleotides match TRBD2. From germline, CDR1 is SGHRS and CDR2 YFSETQ. V shed 4 bases and J 1 base; nucleotides not matched to a gene: 5. The CDR3 covers 15 residues. Here the CDR3 DNA reads TGCGCCAGCAGCCAGAGCGGGGCTTCCTACAATGAGCAGTTCTTC. Protein sequence: CASSQSGASYNEQFF.

This clonotype was seen only a few times. V usage is TRBV20-1 and J usage is TRBJ1-5; TRBD1 is a possible D gene (6 bases). V gave up 1 base and J gave up 4 bases, with 17 bases separating them. Germline V gives CDR1 DFQATT, CDR2 SNEGSKA (reference sequence). This CDR3 has 16 amino acids. CDR3 sequence (DNA): TGCAGTGCTAGAGCCCTACAGGGCCTTGGGAATCAGCCCCAGCATTTT. Residues: CSARALQGLGNQPQHF.

The sample holds a few counts of this clonotype. The chain joins TRBV6-6 to TRBJ2-1; D is perhaps TRBD1 (6 bases). The CDR3 spans 14 residues. Trimming cost V 4 bases and J 9 bases, with 16 bases left between them. CDR1 and CDR2 (germline): MNHNY, SVGAGI (reference sequence). This CDR3 is CASSSGPRGSEQFF. CDR3 sequence (DNA): TGTGCCAGCAGTTCCGGGCCAAGGGGGTCTGAGCAGTTCTTC.

This chain joins TRBV24-1 and TRBJ1-2; D may be TRBD1 (6 bases). The CDR3 consists of 15 residues. Germline V gene lookup returns CDR1 KGHDR and CDR2 SFDVKD. Trimming removed 0 bases at V and 2 bases at J, with 9 bases between. This chain's CDR3 is CATSDLGRGNYGYTF. CDR3 bases: TGTGCCACCAGTGATTTGGGCAGGGGAAACTATGGCTACACCTTC.

The sample holds a few counts of this clonotype. The chain combines TRBV29-1 with TRBJ2-3; D gene ambiguous. The CDR3 has 11 residues. Germline loops: CDR1 SQVTM, CDR2 ANQGSEA. V lost 3 bases and J 4 bases, leaving 5 bases between the germline ends. CDR3 loop: CSVDGPDTQYF. The CDR3 bases are TGCAGCGTTGACGGGCCAGATACGCAGTATTTT.

The CDR3 reads CASSESPVRETQYF. The CDR3 DNA reads TGTGCCAGCAGTGAATCTCCGGTTCGGGAGACCCAGTACTTC. This sequence joins TRBV6-1 and TRBJ2-5; D call uncertain. The CDR3 loop spans 14 amino acids. Germline lookup yields CDR1 MNHNS and CDR2 SASEGT. Trimming cost V 2 bases and J 5 bases, with 12 bases left between them.

Points on this clonotype: A read error may explain this, as a much larger clone is one base away. V is TRBV29-1 and J is TRBJ1-2, with D perhaps matching TRBD1 (5 bases). CDR1 SQVTM and CDR2 ANQGSEA come from the germline V gene. The CDR3 runs to 11 residues. The V end lost 4 bases, the J end lost 5 bases, and 8 bases lay between the germline ends. The CDR3 DNA reads as TGCAGCGTTGCGGAGGGGTATGGCTACACCTTC. It encodes CSVAEGYGYTF.

This clonotype was observed a handful of times. The rearrangement uses TRBV12-3 or TRBV12-4 and TRBJ1-2; D unclear. The length of the CDR3 is 13 residues. Trimming took 3 bases from V and 4 from J, leaving 9 bases between them. The CDR3 here is CASSFLGSYGYTF. CDR3 in DNA: TGTGCCAGCAGTTTTTTGGGCAGCTATGGCTACACCTTC.

This clonotype was observed a handful of times. This chain links TRBV5-1 with TRBJ2-7; 9 bases align to TRBD1. The CDR3 sequence is 15 residues long. The trim removed 0 bases at V and 3 bases at J, leaving 4 bases unmatched. The germline V gene encodes CDR1 SGHRS and CDR2 YFSETQ. As DNA, the CDR3 is TGCGCCAGCAGCTTGGGGACAGGGGTGTACTACGAGCAGTACTTC. Its translation is CASSLGTGVYYEQYF.

The chain has TRBV3-1 and TRBJ2-3; 7 bases agree with TRBD2. CDR3 length: 16 residues. V shed 0 bases, J shed 4 bases, and the junction held 7 bases outside the gene matches. CDR1 and CDR2 from the germline V gene are LGHDT and YNNKEL (reference sequence). In nucleotides, the CDR3 is TGTGCCAGCAGCCAAGACCCTTTGGGGGGGGCAGATACGCAGTATTTT. Encoded protein: CASSQDPLGGADTQYF.

This clonotype was seen repeatedly, ten times or more. CDR3 DNA sequence: TGTGCCCCCAGGACAGGGCAAGTCTATGGCTACACCTTC. The encoded protein is CAPRTGQVYGYTF. This sequence joins TRBV28 and TRBJ1-2; 8 bases line up with TRBD1. V dropped 11 bases and J dropped 4; count of bases not matched to a gene: 9. The germline CDR1 and CDR2 sequences are MDHEN and SYDVKM. This CDR3 contains 13 residues.

At least ten counts were recorded for this clonotype. The rearrangement links TRBV7-2 to TRBJ2-3; D not certain. Germline lookup yields CDR1 SGHTA and CDR2 FQGNSA. Trimming pared 6 bases from V and 6 bases from J, leaving 13 bases between. This CDR3 is 13 amino acids long. The CDR3 DNA reads TGTGCCAGCAGACCCGCTGGCCGGGATACGCAGTATTTT. Its protein is CASRPAGRDTQYF. Full variable domain (rest looked up from reference TRBV7-2 and TRBJ2-3): GAGVSQSPSNKVTEKGKDVELRCDPISGHTALYWYRQSLGQGLEFLIYFQGNSAPDKSGLPSDRFSAERTGGSVSTLTIQRTQQEDSAVYLCASRPAGRDTQYFGPGTRLTVL.

In this sample, this clonotype turned up a few times. The V and J genes are TRBV5-1 and TRBJ2-3, with D possibly matching TRBD1 (5 bases). This CDR3 has 15 residues. Germline values: CDR1 SGHRS, CDR2 YFSETQ. V shed 3 bases and J shed 4 bases, with 15 bases lying between them. DNA for the CDR3: TGCGCCAGCAGCTCCTCCCTAGGGGCCGCAGATACGCAGTATTTT. This encodes CASSSSLGAADTQYF.

About this clonotype itself: An end of the junction does not agree with germline; a read error may underlie this. J is TRBJ2-7 and V is TRBV6-1; D remains ambiguous. CDR1 is MNHNS, CDR2 SASEGT, per germline. This CDR3 comprises 12 residues. The CDR3 loop is CASSEQSYERYF. CDR3 bases: TGTGCCAGCAGTGAACAGTCCTACGAGCGGTACTTC.

The rearrangement joins TRBV5-6 to TRBJ2-1, with 7 bases that match TRBD2. Unmatched junction bases numbered 15, after V lost 1 base and J lost 8 bases. Germline loops: CDR1 SGHDT, CDR2 YYEEEE. This CDR3 has 17 amino acids. The CDR3 is CASSLFESAGVGDEQFF. The CDR3, as DNA: TGTGCCAGCAGCTTGTTTGAGTCTGCGGGAGTCGGGGATGAGCAGTTCTTC.

This clonotype was observed a handful of times. This chain connects TRBV7-2 to TRBJ2-5; no reliable D call. This CDR3 spans 14 amino acids. With 3 bases removed from V and 2 bases from J, the gap between germline ends came to 10 bases. Germline V gene data show CDR1 as SGHTA and CDR2 as FQGNSA. CDR3 loop: CASSFANNQETQYF. CDR3 DNA: TGTGCCAGCAGCTTTGCTAACAATCAAGAGACCCAGTACTTC. Looking up the rest from reference TRBV7-2 and TRBJ2-5 gives the full variable domain: GAGVSQSPSNKVTEKGKDVELRCDPISGHTALYWYRQSLGQGLEFLIYFQGNSAPDKSGLPSDRFSAERTGGSVSTLTIQRTQQEDSAVYLCASSFANNQETQYFGPGTRLLVL.

The V and J genes are TRBV5-1 and TRBJ2-7; D is unclear. Germline V gene sequence: CDR1 SGHRS, CDR2 YFSETQ. Trimming removed 0 bases at V and 0 bases at J, with 13 bases between. The CDR3 has 16 amino acids. CDR3 region: CASSLAHPRSSYEQYF. In DNA form, the CDR3 reads TGCGCCAGCAGCTTGGCCCACCCCCGGAGCTCCTACGAGCAGTACTTC.

This clonotype has at least ten counts. The chain combines TRBV20-1 with TRBJ1-1; D gene ambiguous. CDR3 length equals 14 residues. V gave up 0 bases and J gave up 2 bases, with 10 bases separating them. Germline V gene lookup returns CDR1 DFQATT and CDR2 SNEGSKA (reference sequence). The CDR3 reads CSARDRGLNTEAFF. CDR3 DNA: TGCAGTGCTAGAGATCGCGGTCTTAACACTGAAGCTTTCTTT.

V is TRBV20-1 and J is TRBJ2-2; perhaps TRBD1 as D (6 bases). This CDR3 comprises 15 residues. The V end was cut by 3 bases, the J end by 3 bases, with 14 bases between. In germline, CDR1 is DFQATT, CDR2 SNEGSKA (reference sequence). This CDR3 is CSARGADGHTGELFF. In DNA form, the CDR3 reads TGCAGTGCTAGGGGGGCGGATGGCCACACCGGGGAGCTGTTTTTT.

The table lists this clonotype with a count of one. The chain employs TRBV6-2 or TRBV6-3 and TRBJ2-1; D is unresolved. There are 14 residues in the CDR3. Trimming pared 5 bases from V and 5 bases from J, leaving 13 bases between. Germline CDR1 reads MNHEY; CDR2 reads SVGEGT. CDR3 in amino acids: CASSHYPEDNEQFF. The DNA for the CDR3 is TGTGCCAGCAGTCACTACCCAGAGGACAATGAGCAGTTCTTC.

This chain uses TRBV19 with TRBJ2-4; the D gene is possibly TRBD2 (5 bases). Germline loops: CDR1 LNHDA, CDR2 SQIVND (reference sequence). The CDR3 covers 16 residues. The V end was cut by 5 bases, the J end by 4 bases, with 18 bases between. This CDR3 reads CASSPLSGGGKNIQYF. The CDR3 DNA is TGTGCCAGTAGTCCGCTCTCCGGAGGTGGGAAAAACATTCAGTACTTC. The full variable domain, with the rest looked up from reference TRBV19 and TRBJ2-4, is DGGITQSPKYLFRKEGQNVTLSCEQNLNHDAMYWYRQDPGQGLRLIYYSQIVNDFQKGDIAEGYSVSREKKESFPLTVTSAQKNPTAFYLCASSPLSGGGKNIQYFGAGTRLSVL.